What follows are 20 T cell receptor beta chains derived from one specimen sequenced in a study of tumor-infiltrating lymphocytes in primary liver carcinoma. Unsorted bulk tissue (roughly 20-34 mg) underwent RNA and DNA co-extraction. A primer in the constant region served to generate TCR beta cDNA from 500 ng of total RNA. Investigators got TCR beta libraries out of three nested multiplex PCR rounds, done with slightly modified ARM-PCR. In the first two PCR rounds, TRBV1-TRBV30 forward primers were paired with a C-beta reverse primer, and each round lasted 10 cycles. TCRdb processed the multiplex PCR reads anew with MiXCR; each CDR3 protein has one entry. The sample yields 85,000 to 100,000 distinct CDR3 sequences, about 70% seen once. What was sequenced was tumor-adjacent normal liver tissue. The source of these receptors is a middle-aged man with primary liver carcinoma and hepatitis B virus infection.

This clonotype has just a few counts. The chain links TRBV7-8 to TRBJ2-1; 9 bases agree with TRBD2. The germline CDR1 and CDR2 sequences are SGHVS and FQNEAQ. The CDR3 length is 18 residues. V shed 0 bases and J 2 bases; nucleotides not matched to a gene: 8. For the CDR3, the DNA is TGTGCCAGCAGCTTAGCGCTGGGCCTAGCGGGACCCTACAATGAGCAGTTCTTC. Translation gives CASSLALGLAGPYNEQFF.

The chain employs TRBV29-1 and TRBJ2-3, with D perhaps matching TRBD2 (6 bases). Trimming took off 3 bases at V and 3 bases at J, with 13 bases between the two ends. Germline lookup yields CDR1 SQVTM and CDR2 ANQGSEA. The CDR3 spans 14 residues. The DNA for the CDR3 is TGCAGCGTTGATCCGGGAGAGGGGACAGATACGCAGTATTTT. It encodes CSVDPGEGTDTQYF.

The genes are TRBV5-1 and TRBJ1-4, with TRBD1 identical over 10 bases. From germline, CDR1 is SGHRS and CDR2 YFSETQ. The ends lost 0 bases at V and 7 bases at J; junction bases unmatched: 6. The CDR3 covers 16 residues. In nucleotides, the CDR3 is TGCGCCAGCAGCTTGGCCGGGACAGGGGACACTGAAAAACTGTTTTTT. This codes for CASSLAGTGDTEKLFF.

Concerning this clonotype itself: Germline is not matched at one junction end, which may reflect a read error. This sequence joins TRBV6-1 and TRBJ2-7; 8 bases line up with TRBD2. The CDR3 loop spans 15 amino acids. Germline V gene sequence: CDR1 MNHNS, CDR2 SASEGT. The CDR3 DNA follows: TGTGCCATCAGTCTACTATCGGGAGGGTTCCACGAGCAGTACTTC. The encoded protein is CAISLLSGGFHEQYF.

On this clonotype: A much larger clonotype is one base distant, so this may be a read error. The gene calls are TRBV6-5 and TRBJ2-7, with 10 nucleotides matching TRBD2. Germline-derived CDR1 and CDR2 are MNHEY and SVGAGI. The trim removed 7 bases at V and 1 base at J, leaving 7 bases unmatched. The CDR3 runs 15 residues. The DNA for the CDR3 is TGTGCCAGCAACCACGGACTAGCGGCGTCCTACGAGCAGTACTTC. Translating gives CASNHGLAASYEQYF.

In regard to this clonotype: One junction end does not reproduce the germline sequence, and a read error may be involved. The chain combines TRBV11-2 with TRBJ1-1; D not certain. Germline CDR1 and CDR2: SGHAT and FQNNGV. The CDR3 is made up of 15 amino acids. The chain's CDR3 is CVSSLVPILNTGAFF. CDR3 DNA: TGTGTCAGCAGCTTAGTTCCGATTTTGAACACTGGAGCTTTCTTT.

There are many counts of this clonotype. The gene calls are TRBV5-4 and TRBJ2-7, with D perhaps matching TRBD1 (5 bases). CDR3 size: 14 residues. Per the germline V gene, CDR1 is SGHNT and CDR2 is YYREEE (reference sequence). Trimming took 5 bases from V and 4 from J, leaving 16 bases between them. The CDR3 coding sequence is TGTGCCAGCAGTTTAGCAGGGAAAGAATACGAGCAGTACTTC. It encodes CASSLAGKEYEQYF.

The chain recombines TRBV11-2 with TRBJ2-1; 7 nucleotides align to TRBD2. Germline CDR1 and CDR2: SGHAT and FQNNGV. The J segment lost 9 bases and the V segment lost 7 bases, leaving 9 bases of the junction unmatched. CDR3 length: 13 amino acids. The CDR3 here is CASIRGRGSEQFF. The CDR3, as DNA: TGTGCCAGCATTCGGGGGAGGGGTAGTGAGCAGTTCTTC.

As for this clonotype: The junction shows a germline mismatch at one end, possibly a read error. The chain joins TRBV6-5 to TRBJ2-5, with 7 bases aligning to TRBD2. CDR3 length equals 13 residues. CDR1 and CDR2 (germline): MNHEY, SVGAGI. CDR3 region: CASSYGGSVTHYF. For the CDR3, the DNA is TGTGCCAGCAGTTATGGCGGGAGTGTGACCCACTACTTC.

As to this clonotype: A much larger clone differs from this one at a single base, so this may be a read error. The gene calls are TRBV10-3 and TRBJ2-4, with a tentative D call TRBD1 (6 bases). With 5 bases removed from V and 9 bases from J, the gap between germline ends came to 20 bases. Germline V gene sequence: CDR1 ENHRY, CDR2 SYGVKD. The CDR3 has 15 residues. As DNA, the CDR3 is TGTGCCATCAGTATGTCAGGGGCTCCAGTGGGCATTCAGTACTTC. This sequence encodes CAISMSGAPVGIQYF.

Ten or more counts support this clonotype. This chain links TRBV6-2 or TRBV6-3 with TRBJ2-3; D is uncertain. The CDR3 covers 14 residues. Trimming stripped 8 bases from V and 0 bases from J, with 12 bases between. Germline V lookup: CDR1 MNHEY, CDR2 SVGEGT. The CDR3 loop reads CASGDRASTDTQYF. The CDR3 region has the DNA TGTGCCAGCGGTGATAGAGCGAGCACAGATACGCAGTATTTT.

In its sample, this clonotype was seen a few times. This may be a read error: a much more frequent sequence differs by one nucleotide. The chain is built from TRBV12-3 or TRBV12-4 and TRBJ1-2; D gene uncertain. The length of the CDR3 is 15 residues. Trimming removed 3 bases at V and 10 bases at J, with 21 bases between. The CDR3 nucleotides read TGTGCCAGCAGTTTCGGGCTACAAGGGAGTGGCGACTACACCTTC. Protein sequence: CASSFGLQGSGDYTF.

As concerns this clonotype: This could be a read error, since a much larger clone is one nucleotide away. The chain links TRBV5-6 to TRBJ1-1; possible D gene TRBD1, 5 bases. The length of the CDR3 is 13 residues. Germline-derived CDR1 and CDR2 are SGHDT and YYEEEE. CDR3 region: CASSLVWGTEASF. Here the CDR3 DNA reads TGTGCCAGCAGCTTGGTGTGGGGGACTGAAGCTTCCTTT.

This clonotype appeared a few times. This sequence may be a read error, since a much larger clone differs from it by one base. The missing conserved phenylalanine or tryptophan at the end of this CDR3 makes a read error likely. The CDR3 nucleotides are TGTGCCATCACGGCCGGGGAAGTCGGTGAGCAGTTCTCC. Its translation: CAITAGEVGEQFS. This sequence joins TRBV10-3 and TRBJ2-1; TRBD2 is a possible D gene (5 bases). The CDR3 has 13 amino acids. V was cut by 7 bases and J by 9 bases, with 16 bases left in between. Germline V gene data show CDR1 as ENHRY and CDR2 as SYGVKD.

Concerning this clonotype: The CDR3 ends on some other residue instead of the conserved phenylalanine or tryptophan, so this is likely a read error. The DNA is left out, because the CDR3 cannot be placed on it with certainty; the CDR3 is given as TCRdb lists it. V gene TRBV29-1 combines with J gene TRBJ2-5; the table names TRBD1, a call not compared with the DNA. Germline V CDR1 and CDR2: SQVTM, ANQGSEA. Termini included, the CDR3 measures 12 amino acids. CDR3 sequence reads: CSAGGAQETQHI.

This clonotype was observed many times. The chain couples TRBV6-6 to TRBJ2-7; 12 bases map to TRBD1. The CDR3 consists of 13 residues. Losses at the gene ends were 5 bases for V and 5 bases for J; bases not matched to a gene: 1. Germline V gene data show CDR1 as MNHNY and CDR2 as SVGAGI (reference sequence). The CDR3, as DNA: TGTGCCAGCAGTGGGGACAGGGGGCACGAGCAGTACTTC. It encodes CASSGDRGHEQYF.

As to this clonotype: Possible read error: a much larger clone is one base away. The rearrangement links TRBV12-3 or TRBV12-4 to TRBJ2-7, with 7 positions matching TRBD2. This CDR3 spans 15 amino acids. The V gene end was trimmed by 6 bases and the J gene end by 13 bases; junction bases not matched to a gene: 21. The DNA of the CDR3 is TGTGCCAGCAGCACCAGCGTGACTAGCTCCTACGGGCACTACTTC. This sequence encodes CASSTSVTSSYGHYF.

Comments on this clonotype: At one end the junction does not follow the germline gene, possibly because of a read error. CDR3 protein: CVWCSLPPYTQYF. The CDR3 DNA sequence: TGTGTCTGGTGTTCCCTACCCCCATATACGCAGTATTTC. The chain combines TRBV30 with TRBJ2-3; D is undetermined. The CDR3 runs to 13 residues. Germline V lookup: CDR1 GTSNPN, CDR2 SVGIG (reference sequence).

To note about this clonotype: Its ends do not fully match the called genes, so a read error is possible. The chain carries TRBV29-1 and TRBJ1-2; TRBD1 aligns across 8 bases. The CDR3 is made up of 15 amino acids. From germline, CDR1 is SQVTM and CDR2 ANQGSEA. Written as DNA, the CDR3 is TGTAGCGTTGGAGATAGAGACAGGGGAGACTATGGCTACACCTTC. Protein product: CSVGDRDRGDYGYTF.

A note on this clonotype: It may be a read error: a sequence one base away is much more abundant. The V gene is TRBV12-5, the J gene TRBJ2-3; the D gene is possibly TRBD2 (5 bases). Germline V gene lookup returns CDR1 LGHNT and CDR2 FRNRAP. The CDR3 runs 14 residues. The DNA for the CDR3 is TGTGCTAGTAGAAAAGGGAGAAACACAGATACGCGGTATTTT. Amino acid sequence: CASRKGRNTDTRYF.